This TCR beta chain was profiled in a study of response to subunit inactivated influenza vaccine. Notes on the study in general: There was a suggestion from the authors that each seasonal influenza vaccination recruits few new T cells.

Worth noting for this clonotype: Its antigen is undetermined.

TCRdb passed the RT-PCR reads through MiXCR, listing each CDR3 protein once. The repertoire includes hundreds of thousands of distinct CDR3 sequences, 15% to 20% of them detected once, and less than 4% sits in the top ten. Germline V gives CDR1 SGHTA, CDR2 FQGNSA. V shed 5 bases and J 5 bases; nucleotides not matched to a gene: 8. The CDR3 has 15 amino acids. V and J are TRBV7-2 and TRBJ2-7, with 11 bases matching TRBD1. This receptor was identified in a man aged 50-75 years who received an inactivated influenza vaccine. This specimen was CD4+ T cells sorted from PBMCs, taken 23 to 25 months after vaccination. The CDR3 here is CASSATGQGVDEQYF. The DNA of the CDR3 is TGTGCCAGCAGCGCCACGGGACAGGGGGTCGACGAGCAGTACTTC.